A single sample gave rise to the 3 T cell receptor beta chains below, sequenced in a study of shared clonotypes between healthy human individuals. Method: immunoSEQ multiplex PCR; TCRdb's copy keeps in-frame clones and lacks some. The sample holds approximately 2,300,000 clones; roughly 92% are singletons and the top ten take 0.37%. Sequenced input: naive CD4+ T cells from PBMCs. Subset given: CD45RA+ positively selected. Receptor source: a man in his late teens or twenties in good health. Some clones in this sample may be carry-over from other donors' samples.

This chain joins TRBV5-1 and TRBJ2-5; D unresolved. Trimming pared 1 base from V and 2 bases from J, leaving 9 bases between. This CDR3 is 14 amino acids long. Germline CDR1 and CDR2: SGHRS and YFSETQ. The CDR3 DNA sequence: TGCGCCAGCAGCTTGCGTGAACAGCAAGAGACCCAGTACTTC. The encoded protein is CASSLREQQETQYF. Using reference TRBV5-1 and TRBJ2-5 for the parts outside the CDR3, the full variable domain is KAGVTQTPRYLIKTRGQQVTLSCSPISGHRSVSWYQQTPGQGLQFLFEYFSETQRNKGNFPGRFSGRQFSNSRSEMNVSTLELGDSALYLCASSLREQQETQYFGPGTRLLVL.

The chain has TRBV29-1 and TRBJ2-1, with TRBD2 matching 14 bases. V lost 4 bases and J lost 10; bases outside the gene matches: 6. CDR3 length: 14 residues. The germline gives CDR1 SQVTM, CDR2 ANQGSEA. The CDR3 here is CSVATSGRVWEQFF. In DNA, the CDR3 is TGCAGCGTTGCGACTAGCGGGAGGGTGTGGGAGCAGTTCTTC.

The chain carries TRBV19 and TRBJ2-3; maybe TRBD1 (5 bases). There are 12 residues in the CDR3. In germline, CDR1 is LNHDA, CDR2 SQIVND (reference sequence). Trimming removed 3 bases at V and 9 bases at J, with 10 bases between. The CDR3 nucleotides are TGTGCCAGTAGTATGTCAGGGCGGACGCAGTATTTT. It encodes CASSMSGRTQYF.